This T cell receptor (beta chain) was recovered during a study of naive and memory T cell subsets. Amplification of ligated cDNA took four PCR rounds with SP2 and nested alpha and beta constant primers. Alpha and beta constant region primers primed reverse transcription for blood and skin samples. TCRdb itself ran the 5' RACE reads through MiXCR, one entry per CDR3 protein. The sample includes over 45,000 distinct CDR3 sequences, about 4.5% of them seen just once. This clonotype was recorded many times. Losses at the gene ends were 5 bases for V and 0 bases for J; bases not matched to a gene: 2. The V gene's germline CDR1 is MNHEY and CDR2 SVGEGT. This CDR3 is built from 15 residues. A UMI-containing oligonucleotide was joined by 3' ligation to the TCR cDNA template. Unsorted total RNA, about 1 to 1000 ng, was DNase treated before reverse transcription.

The V and J genes are TRBV6-2 or TRBV6-3 and TRBJ2-2, with 8 bases identical to TRBD1. The TCR was taken from a female donor in good health. The CDR3 spells CASSATGANTGELFF. The CDR3 region has the DNA TGTGCCAGCAGTGCGACAGGGGCGAACACCGGGGAGCTGTTTTTT.